This paragraph covers one T cell receptor (beta chain) sequence. The data originate from a study of shared clonotypes between healthy human individuals. This CDR3 spans 15 amino acids. The germline gives CDR1 MRHNA, CDR2 SNTAGT. Unmatched junction bases numbered 6, after V lost 2 bases and J lost 6 bases. Profiled with immunoSEQ multiplex PCR; TCRdb holds only in-frame clones, not every one. The repertoire holds millions of clones, more than 80% seen once, with under 0.45% in the top ten. Sequencing was carried out using naive CD4+ T cells from PBMCs. Subset here: CD45RA+ positively selected. This sequence joins TRBV6-4 and TRBJ2-2; 7 bases match TRBD2. The sequence was collected from a man aged 18 to 30 in good health. Some clones in this sample may be carry-over from other donors' samples. In nucleotides, the CDR3 is TGTGCCAGCAGTGACCTTGGGGCGGGAGCCGGGGAGCTGTTTTTT. Translation: CASSDLGAGAGELFF.